Listed below are T cell receptor beta chains from one sample, sequenced in a study of T cell repertoires in cytomegalovirus infection. Using its own MiXCR run on the reads, TCRdb lists one record per CDR3 protein. This table has around 280,000 distinct CDR3 sequences, roughly 13% appearing once. The sequencing sample was made of PBMCs. These receptors originate from a human donor in good health (CMV status not recorded). Some clones in this sample may be carry-over from other donors' samples. CDR3s include the opening cysteine and the closing phenylalanine or tryptophan. The order of the fields is D gene, clone size, J gene, V gene, CDR3 length, CDR3 protein, CDR3 DNA. A D gene is named only where the DNA matches it firmly. A row's size may be missing; if present it is once, few, many or a size class.

d_call: -
clone_size: many
j_call: TRBJ1-3
v_call: TRBV7-2
cdr3_length: 15
cdr3_aa: CASRTGENSGNTIYF
cdr3_nt: TGTGCCAGCAGAACAGGAGAAAACTCTGGAAACACCATATATTTT

d_call: -
clone_size: few
j_call: TRBJ1-2
v_call: TRBV7-9
cdr3_length: 11
cdr3_aa: CASSTLGGYTF
cdr3_nt: TGTGCCAGCAGCACTCTGGGGGGCTACACCTTC

d_call: -
clone_size: many
j_call: TRBJ1-5
v_call: TRBV29-1
cdr3_length: 12
cdr3_aa: CSVGDLNQPQHF
cdr3_nt: TGCAGCGTCGGTGACTTAAATCAGCCCCAGCATTTT

d_call: TRBD2
clone_size: many
j_call: TRBJ2-1
v_call: TRBV6-2/TRBV6-3
cdr3_length: 22
cdr3_aa: CASSYLDSKLAGGPAAYNEQFF
cdr3_nt: TGTGCCAGCAGTTACCTCGACAGTAAACTAGCGGGAGGGCCAGCCGCCTACAATGAGCAGTTCTTC

d_call: -
clone_size: many
j_call: TRBJ2-7
v_call: TRBV7-2
cdr3_length: 14
cdr3_aa: CASTSSPGVYEQYF
cdr3_nt: TGTGCCAGCACCTCGAGCCCCGGGGTCTACGAGCAGTACTTC

d_call: -
clone_size: few
j_call: TRBJ2-1
v_call: TRBV5-6
cdr3_length: 15
cdr3_aa: CASSHRTGTYNEQFF
cdr3_nt: TGTGCCAGCAGCCACAGGACGGGAACCTACAATGAGCAGTTCTTC

d_call: -
clone_size: -
j_call: TRBJ1-5
v_call: TRBV20-1
cdr3_length: 14
cdr3_aa: CSARPGRLDQPQHF
cdr3_nt: TGCAGTGCTAGGCCGGGACGTCTGGACCAGCCCCAGCATTTT

d_call: -
clone_size: -
j_call: TRBJ2-1
v_call: TRBV29-1
cdr3_length: 10
cdr3_aa: CSVGTDQIYF
cdr3_nt: TGCAGCGTTGGGACAGACCAAATTTACTTC

d_call: -
clone_size: -
j_call: TRBJ1-1
v_call: TRBV6-1
cdr3_length: 13
cdr3_aa: CASSVGEPPEAFF
cdr3_nt: TGTGCCAGCAGTGTCGGGGAGCCGCCCGAAGCTTTCTTT

d_call: -
clone_size: many
j_call: TRBJ2-5
v_call: TRBV28
cdr3_length: 15
cdr3_aa: CASKVGSSFQETQYF
cdr3_nt: TGTGCCAGCAAGGTTGGCAGTTCTTTTCAAGAGACCCAGTACTTC

d_call: TRBD1
clone_size: -
j_call: TRBJ2-7
v_call: TRBV29-1
cdr3_length: 12
cdr3_aa: CSVATGAYEQYF
cdr3_nt: TGCAGCGTTGCGACAGGGGCCTACGAGCAGTACTTC

d_call: -
clone_size: -
j_call: TRBJ2-7
v_call: TRBV25-1
cdr3_length: 13
cdr3_aa: CASSESPTYEQYF
cdr3_nt: TGTGCCAGCAGTGAATCTCCCACCTACGAGCAGTACTTC

d_call: TRBD2
clone_size: few
j_call: TRBJ2-1
v_call: TRBV2
cdr3_length: 15
cdr3_aa: CASSEPSGEYNEQFF
cdr3_nt: TGTGCCAGCAGTGAACCCAGCGGGGAATACAATGAGCAGTTCTTC

d_call: -
clone_size: -
j_call: TRBJ2-2
v_call: TRBV7-9
cdr3_length: 15
cdr3_aa: CASSFTGSGTGELFF
cdr3_nt: TGTGCCAGCAGCTTCACAGGGAGCGGGACCGGGGAGCTGTTTTTT

d_call: -
clone_size: -
j_call: TRBJ2-3
v_call: TRBV20-1
cdr3_length: 11
cdr3_aa: CSARDQNTQYF
cdr3_nt: TGCAGTGCTAGAGATCAAAATACGCAGTATTTT

d_call: TRBD2
clone_size: few
j_call: TRBJ2-7
v_call: TRBV7-8
cdr3_length: 16
cdr3_aa: CASSDTSGRLAAEQYF
cdr3_nt: TGTGCCAGCAGCGATACTAGCGGGAGGCTCGCGGCGGAGCAGTACTTC

d_call: TRBD2
clone_size: many
j_call: TRBJ2-1
v_call: TRBV7-9
cdr3_length: 13
cdr3_aa: CASRSDSGVEQFF
cdr3_nt: TGTGCCAGCAGAAGTGATAGCGGGGTCGAGCAGTTCTTC

d_call: -
clone_size: -
j_call: TRBJ2-7
v_call: TRBV14
cdr3_length: 16
cdr3_aa: CASSQTPRNPSDEQYF
cdr3_nt: TGTGCCAGCAGCCAAACCCCGCGAAACCCTTCGGACGAGCAGTACTTC

d_call: TRBD1
clone_size: many
j_call: TRBJ1-1
v_call: TRBV18
cdr3_length: 14
cdr3_aa: CASSAGTGRAEAFF
cdr3_nt: TGTGCCAGCTCAGCCGGGACAGGACGCGCTGAAGCTTTCTTT

d_call: -
clone_size: few
j_call: TRBJ1-1
v_call: TRBV7-8
cdr3_length: 16
cdr3_aa: CASSLGPFGKGTEAFF
cdr3_nt: TGTGCCAGCAGCTTAGGGCCCTTCGGCAAGGGCACTGAAGCTTTCTTT

d_call: TRBD2
clone_size: few
j_call: TRBJ2-7
v_call: TRBV3-1
cdr3_length: 16
cdr3_aa: CASSRHTSGGSYEQYF
cdr3_nt: TGTGCCAGCAGCCGGCACACTAGCGGGGGGTCCTACGAGCAGTACTTC

d_call: TRBD2
clone_size: -
j_call: TRBJ2-7
v_call: TRBV5-4
cdr3_length: 16
cdr3_aa: CDSSPGPSGRAEEQYF
cdr3_nt: TGTGACAGCAGCCCCGGCCCCAGCGGGAGAGCTGAGGAGCAGTACTTC

d_call: -
clone_size: many
j_call: TRBJ1-5
v_call: TRBV6-6
cdr3_length: 13
cdr3_aa: CASSSPGNQPQHF
cdr3_nt: TGTGCCAGCAGTTCGCCAGGGAATCAGCCCCAGCATTTT

d_call: -
clone_size: many
j_call: TRBJ1-6
v_call: TRBV11-2
cdr3_length: 13
cdr3_aa: CASSLAPDSPLHF
cdr3_nt: TGTGCCAGCAGCTTAGCCCCAGATTCACCCCTCCACTTT

d_call: -
clone_size: few
j_call: TRBJ2-7
v_call: TRBV20-1
cdr3_length: 13
cdr3_aa: CSARGDGRYEQYF
cdr3_nt: TGCAGTGCTAGAGGAGACGGACGCTACGAGCAGTACTTC

d_call: -
clone_size: many
j_call: TRBJ2-1
v_call: TRBV6-5
cdr3_length: 16
cdr3_aa: CASSYKWERPYNEQFF
cdr3_nt: TGTGCCAGCAGTTACAAGTGGGAGAGACCCTACAATGAGCAGTTCTTC

d_call: TRBD2
clone_size: -
j_call: TRBJ2-4
v_call: TRBV20-1
cdr3_length: 14
cdr3_aa: CSARLAIAKNIQYF
cdr3_nt: TGCAGTGCAAGACTAGCAATAGCCAAAAACATTCAGTACTTC

d_call: TRBD1
clone_size: many
j_call: TRBJ1-2
v_call: TRBV7-2
cdr3_length: 16
cdr3_aa: CASSLAPGQINYGYTF
cdr3_nt: TGTGCCAGCAGCTTAGCCCCGGGACAGATTAACTATGGCTACACCTTC

d_call: -
clone_size: many
j_call: TRBJ2-7
v_call: TRBV20-1
cdr3_length: 12
cdr3_aa: CSASKGPYEQYF
cdr3_nt: TGCAGTGCTAGTAAAGGGCCCTACGAGCAGTACTTC

d_call: -
clone_size: many
j_call: TRBJ1-2
v_call: TRBV4-2
cdr3_length: 19
cdr3_aa: CASSQVSAPPSKLYYGYTF
cdr3_nt: TGTGCCAGCAGCCAAGTATCAGCCCCGCCTTCCAAACTATACTATGGCTACACCTTC

d_call: -
clone_size: many
j_call: TRBJ1-5
v_call: TRBV7-9
cdr3_length: 15
cdr3_aa: CASSLLGGTDQPQHF
cdr3_nt: TGTGCCAGCAGCTTGTTAGGGGGGACTGATCAGCCCCAGCATTTT

d_call: -
clone_size: -
j_call: TRBJ1-2
v_call: TRBV20-1
cdr3_length: 14
cdr3_aa: CSARDQSATRGYTF
cdr3_nt: TGCAGTGCTAGAGATCAGTCGGCGACGCGGGGCTACACCTTC

d_call: -
clone_size: few
j_call: TRBJ2-7
v_call: TRBV4-1
cdr3_length: 16
cdr3_aa: CASSQNVPADPYEQYF
cdr3_nt: TGCGCCAGCAGCCAAAACGTTCCGGCAGATCCCTACGAGCAGTACTTC

d_call: -
clone_size: few
j_call: TRBJ2-5
v_call: TRBV9
cdr3_length: 14
cdr3_aa: CASSVEGSPSPQYF
cdr3_nt: TGTGCCAGCAGCGTAGAAGGTAGCCCGAGCCCCCAGTACTTC

d_call: TRBD1
clone_size: many
j_call: TRBJ1-2
v_call: TRBV7-2
cdr3_length: 14
cdr3_aa: CASSRRTGIYGYTF
cdr3_nt: TGTGCCAGCAGCCGCCGGACAGGGATTTATGGCTACACCTTC

d_call: -
clone_size: few
j_call: TRBJ1-2
v_call: TRBV6-5
cdr3_length: 13
cdr3_aa: CASSYGKGHGYTF
cdr3_nt: TGTGCCAGCAGTTACGGGAAGGGACATGGCTACACCTTC

d_call: TRBD2
clone_size: -
j_call: TRBJ2-7
v_call: TRBV6-2/TRBV6-3
cdr3_length: 18
cdr3_aa: CASRDSPGLAGGSYEQYF
cdr3_nt: TGTGCCAGCAGAGACAGCCCGGGACTAGCGGGAGGCTCCTACGAGCAGTACTTC

d_call: -
clone_size: -
j_call: TRBJ2-5
v_call: TRBV28
cdr3_length: 13
cdr3_aa: CASEAGRKETQYF
cdr3_nt: TGTGCCAGCGAGGCGGGAAGGAAAGAGACCCAGTACTTC

d_call: -
clone_size: few
j_call: TRBJ1-2
v_call: TRBV12-3/TRBV12-4
cdr3_length: 11
cdr3_aa: CASSPGFGYTF
cdr3_nt: TGTGCCAGCAGCCCAGGGTTTGGCTACACCTTC

d_call: TRBD1
clone_size: -
j_call: TRBJ2-5
v_call: TRBV20-1
cdr3_length: 14
cdr3_aa: CSALRQGWRETQYF
cdr3_nt: TGCAGTGCCCTCCGACAGGGGTGGCGAGAGACCCAGTACTTC

d_call: TRBD1
clone_size: few
j_call: TRBJ2-5
v_call: TRBV29-1
cdr3_length: 16
cdr3_aa: CSVEGGDRGYQETQYF
cdr3_nt: TGCAGCGTTGAAGGGGGGGACAGGGGGTACCAAGAGACCCAGTACTTC

d_call: -
clone_size: few
j_call: TRBJ2-5
v_call: TRBV14
cdr3_length: 17
cdr3_aa: CASSQPGRFGPKETQYF
cdr3_nt: TGTGCCAGCAGCCAACCCGGTCGCTTCGGGCCAAAGGAGACCCAGTACTTC

d_call: TRBD2
clone_size: many
j_call: TRBJ2-1
v_call: TRBV12-3/TRBV12-4
cdr3_length: 21
cdr3_aa: CASSVRLAGGLEDTFHNEQFF
cdr3_nt: TGTGCCAGCAGTGTAAGACTAGCGGGGGGGCTCGAGGACACCTTTCACAATGAGCAGTTCTTC

d_call: TRBD1
clone_size: few
j_call: TRBJ2-1
v_call: TRBV29-1
cdr3_length: 14
cdr3_aa: CSVTGTGLVNEQFF
cdr3_nt: TGCAGCGTTACCGGGACAGGGTTGGTTAATGAGCAGTTCTTC

d_call: -
clone_size: many
j_call: TRBJ2-1
v_call: TRBV2
cdr3_length: 14
cdr3_aa: CASRRGGSYNEQFF
cdr3_nt: TGTGCCAGCAGGCGGGGAGGCTCCTACAATGAGCAGTTCTTC

d_call: -
clone_size: many
j_call: TRBJ2-5
v_call: TRBV28
cdr3_length: 15
cdr3_aa: CASSLGGRIQETQYF
cdr3_nt: TGTGCCAGCAGTTTAGGGGGACGGATCCAAGAGACCCAGTACTTC

d_call: TRBD2
clone_size: many
j_call: TRBJ2-1
v_call: TRBV7-8
cdr3_length: 16
cdr3_aa: CASSAVLADQSHEQFF
cdr3_nt: TGTGCCAGCAGCGCAGTACTAGCGGATCAATCCCATGAGCAGTTCTTC

d_call: TRBD2
clone_size: many
j_call: TRBJ2-1
v_call: TRBV29-1
cdr3_length: 15
cdr3_aa: CSAGTSGIGGNEQFF
cdr3_nt: TGCAGCGCTGGGACTAGCGGGATTGGCGGCAATGAGCAGTTCTTC